This T cell receptor beta chain came from a study of T cell responses to AZD1222 COVID-19 vaccine. Across the study: Second-dose schedules of about 4 or about 12 weeks were combined. Study results and limitations: Most donors were white British and more were female, and clonal diversity was possibly underestimated. Spike-specific TCR breadth and depth both grew after two AZD1222 doses.

For this clone: Its antigen is as yet unknown.

In germline, CDR1 is MNHEY, CDR2 SMNVEV (reference sequence). Trimming cost V 5 bases and J 5 bases; bases outside gene matches: 10. The CDR3 has 15 amino acids. The assay was immunoSEQ multiplex PCR, and TCRdb's table has in-frame clones only and misses some. Among about 56,000 clones listed, over 75% were seen once. V usage is TRBV27 and J usage is TRBJ2-7; 9 bases map to TRBD2. The sequence came from an adult in good health. The sample here was peripheral blood, taken on day 0 of AZD1222 vaccination. The CDR3 reads CASSLQRGDLNEQYF. The CDR3 bases are TGTGCCAGCAGTCTCCAGCGGGGGGACCTCAACGAGCAGTACTTC.